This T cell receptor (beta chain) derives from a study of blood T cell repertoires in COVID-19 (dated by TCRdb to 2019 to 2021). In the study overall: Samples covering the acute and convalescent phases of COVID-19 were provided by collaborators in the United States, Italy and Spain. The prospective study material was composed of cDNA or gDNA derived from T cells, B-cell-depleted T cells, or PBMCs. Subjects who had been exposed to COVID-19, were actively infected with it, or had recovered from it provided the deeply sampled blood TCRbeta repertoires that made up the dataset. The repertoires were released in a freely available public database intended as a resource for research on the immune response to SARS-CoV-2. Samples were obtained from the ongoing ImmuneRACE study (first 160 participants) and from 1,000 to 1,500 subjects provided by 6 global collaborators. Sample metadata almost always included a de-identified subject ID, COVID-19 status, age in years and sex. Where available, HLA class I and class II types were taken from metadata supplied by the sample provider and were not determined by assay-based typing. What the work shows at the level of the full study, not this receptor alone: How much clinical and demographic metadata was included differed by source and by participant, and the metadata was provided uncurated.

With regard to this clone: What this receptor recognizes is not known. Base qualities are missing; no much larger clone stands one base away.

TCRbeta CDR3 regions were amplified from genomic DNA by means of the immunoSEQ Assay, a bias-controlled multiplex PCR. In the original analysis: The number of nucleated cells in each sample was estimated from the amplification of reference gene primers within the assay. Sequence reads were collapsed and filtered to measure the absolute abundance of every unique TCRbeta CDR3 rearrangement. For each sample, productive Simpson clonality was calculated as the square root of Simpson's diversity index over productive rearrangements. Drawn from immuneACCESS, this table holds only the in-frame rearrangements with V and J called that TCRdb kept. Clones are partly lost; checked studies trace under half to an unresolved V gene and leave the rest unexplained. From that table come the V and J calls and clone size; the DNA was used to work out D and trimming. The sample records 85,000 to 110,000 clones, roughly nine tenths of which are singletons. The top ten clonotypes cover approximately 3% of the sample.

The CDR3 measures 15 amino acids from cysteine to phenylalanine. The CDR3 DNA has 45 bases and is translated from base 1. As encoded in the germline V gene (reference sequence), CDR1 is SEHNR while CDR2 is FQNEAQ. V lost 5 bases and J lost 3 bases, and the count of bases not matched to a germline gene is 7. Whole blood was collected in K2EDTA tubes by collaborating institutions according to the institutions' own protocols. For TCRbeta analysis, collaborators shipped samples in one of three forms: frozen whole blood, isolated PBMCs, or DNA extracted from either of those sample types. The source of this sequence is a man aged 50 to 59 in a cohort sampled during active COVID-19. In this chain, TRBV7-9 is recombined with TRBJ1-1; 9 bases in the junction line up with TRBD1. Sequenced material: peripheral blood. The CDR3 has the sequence CASSPGTGFDTEAFF. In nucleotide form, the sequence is TGTGCCAGCAGCCCAGGGACAGGGTTCGACACTGAAGCTTTCTTT.